This T cell receptor (beta chain) originates from a study of long-term antiretroviral therapy in people with HIV. On the study more broadly: The immediate-ART recommendation dates to 2015, and the earliest samples predate it by about a decade. Study observations and caveats: CDR3 lengths in HIV samples spanned a narrower range than controls.

The trim removed 3 bases at V and 4 bases at J, leaving 18 bases unmatched. The CDR3 totals 17 residues. The germline V gene encodes CDR1 GTSNPN and CDR2 SVGIG (reference sequence). Sequencing relied on immunoSEQ assay v3.0, run at survey level. Generated by immunoSEQ multiplex PCR, the TCRdb table keeps only in-frame clones and is missing some. The sample yields approximately 29,000 clones, roughly nine tenths seen once. In the case of this clone: What it recognizes is unknown.

This TCR came from a young man with HIV. The V gene is TRBV30, the J gene TRBJ2-7, with 7 bases fitting TRBD1. The source material was unsorted PBMCs, sampled 1.1 years after starting antiretroviral therapy. The CDR3 loop is CAWSPLLGQPGSYEQYF. The CDR3, as DNA: TGTGCCTGGAGCCCGCTATTGGGACAGCCAGGTTCATACGAGCAGTACTTC.